Detailed here is one TCR beta chain. The target antigen is unknown. These data originate in a study of cytomegalovirus exposure and HLA in healthy donors. Background on the study: Some 87 million unique TCRs from HLA-typed donors were held in an early release of data. Study-level results: Differences between HLA loci emerged in a later analysis of TCR association rates, with DRB1 most and HLA-C fewest. Earlier findings revealed that most TCR beta V segments proved productive either about 87% or about 30% of the time. Cytomegalovirus-associated TCR beta chains were listed, numbering over 150.

Trimming took 4 bases from V and 0 from J; bases not matched to a gene: 3. This CDR3 region has 16 residues. The germline V gene has CDR1 MDHEN and CDR2 SYDVKM. PCR involved 60 Vbeta and 13 Jbeta primers. TCRdb's copy holds only in-frame clones and misses some; the assay was immunoSEQ multiplex PCR. The sample carries about 82,000 clones, roughly 72% recorded once. Sequenced: PBMCs. The V call is TRBV28, the J call TRBJ2-1; 10 bases agree with TRBD2. The clonotype comes from a man between 25 and 39 years old in good health and CMV-seropositive. CDR3 bases: TGTGCCAGCAGTTCCTCTAGCGGGGGCTCCTACAATGAGCAGTTCTTC. Its protein is CASSSSSGGSYNEQFF.